This section outlines one T cell receptor (beta chain) sequence together with its context. The antigen is undetermined. An end of the junction does not agree with germline; a read error may underlie this. Germline values: CDR1 ENHRY, CDR2 SYGVKD. CDR3 length: 12 amino acids. TCRdb's table, derived via immunoSEQ multiplex PCR, lists solely in-frame clones and lacks some. Among under 1,100,000 clones listed, approximately 78% were seen once. Healthy and HIV-negative, the adult donors had no recent acute infections or vaccinations. The data belong to a study of shared clonotypes between healthy human individuals. Study results and caveats: Despite large depth, rarefaction showed incomplete sorted-subset sequencing.

Sequenced sample: memory CD4+ T cells from PBMCs. Subset given: CD45RA-negative fraction. The rearrangement uses TRBV10-3 and TRBJ1-1; 10 bases agree with TRBD1. The clonotype originates from a man younger than 35 in good health. Some clones in this sample may be carry-over from other donors' samples. Written as DNA, the CDR3 is TGTGCCATCAGGGGACAGGGGAACGCTCTTGCTTTT. Its protein is CAIRGQGNALAF.